This T cell receptor beta chain derives from a study of control samples from healthy donors and cancer patients. This CDR3 region has 13 residues. V trimming: 8 bases; J trimming: 8 bases; junction bases outside the gene matches: 7. Germline V CDR1 and CDR2: WSHSY, SAAADI. Generated by immunoSEQ multiplex PCR, the TCRdb table keeps only in-frame clones and is missing some. Of about 230,000 clones detected, roughly 87% appear once; the ten largest clones hold less than 15%. This sequence was found in an older woman with lung cancer. The chain couples TRBV10-2 to TRBJ2-3; 10 bases agree with TRBD2. Sequenced sample: PBMCs. This CDR3 reads CASRAGGPVTQYF. Written as DNA, the CDR3 is TGCGCCAGCCGAGCGGGGGGGCCGGTTACGCAGTATTTT.